The rows below give T cell receptor beta chains drawn from one sample of a study of blood T cells in healthy people across ages. MiXCR, applied by TCRdb to the 5' RACE reads, yields one record per CDR3 protein. The sample comprises around 800,000 distinct CDR3 sequences, under 55% of which are singletons, and about 21% rests with the top ten. The sequencing input was blood. The receptor set was obtained from a man between 60 and 75 years old in good health. CDR3s include the opening cysteine and the closing phenylalanine or tryptophan. The D gene is left open where the match is weak. Clone size is not always given. Where it is, it says once, few, many or a class for expanded clones.

>TRBJ2-1|TRBV25-1|-|-
TGTGCCAGCAGTGCTCCGATAGGGACGGACAATGAGCAGTTCTTC
CASSAPIGTDNEQFF
>TRBJ2-3|TRBV5-4|-|TRBD2
TGTGCCAGCAGCTTCGGACTAGCGGGACCCACAGATACGCAGTATTTT
CASSFGLAGPTDTQYF
>TRBJ2-5|TRBV18|few|-
TGTGCCAGCTCACCAACTGCGGGGAAAGAGACCCAGTACTTC
CASSPTAGKETQYF
>TRBJ2-7|TRBV9|-|-
TGTGCCAGCAGCGTAGATTCAGCCTCCTACGAGCAGTACTTC
CASSVDSASYEQYF
>TRBJ2-5|TRBV5-1|-|-
TGCGCCAGCAGCTTGAGTAGCAATAGAGGAGAGACCCAGTACTTC
CASSLSSNRGETQYF
>TRBJ2-2|TRBV20-1|once|-
TGCAGTGCTAGAGACATAACAGTCAACACCGGGGAGCTGTTTTTT
CSARDITVNTGELFF
>TRBJ2-5|TRBV30|-|-
TGTGCCTGGAGTGTACTTGGGGAGACCCAGTACTTC
CAWSVLGETQYF
>TRBJ2-3|TRBV5-1|few|TRBD2
TGCGCCAGCAGCCCCACCCTGGGACTAGCGGAGACTAAAGATACGCAGTATTTT
CASSPTLGLAETKDTQYF
>TRBJ1-2|TRBV5-1|-|-
TGCGCCAGCAGCGAGCGGTCCTACTATGGCTACACCTTC
CASSERSYYGYTF
>TRBJ2-1|TRBV9|few|TRBD2
TGTGCCAGCAGCATACCAGCGGGGGCGCCGGGACATGAGCAGTTCTTC
CASSIPAGAPGHEQFF
>TRBJ2-2|TRBV20-1|-|-
TGCAGTGCTAGAGATTCGGGGATAGGGACCGGGGAGCTGTTTTTT
CSARDSGIGTGELFF
>TRBJ2-7|TRBV30|-|-
TGTGCCTGGAGCACCCTGGGGGGGACACGGTACGAGCAGTACTTC
CAWSTLGGTRYEQYF
>TRBJ2-1|TRBV29-1|few|-
TGCAGCGTTGAAGAGGGGCAGACAGGGCGGGACTACAATGAGCAGTTCTTC
CSVEEGQTGRDYNEQFF
>TRBJ2-5|TRBV15|-|-
TGTGCCACCAGCAGGGAGAGGGGGACTGCCCAAGAGACCCAGTACTTC
CATSRERGTAQETQYF
>TRBJ2-3|TRBV9|few|TRBD2
TGTGCCAGCAGCGTAGAAGCGGGGGCCCTTAGCACAGATACGCAGTATTTT
CASSVEAGALSTDTQYF
>TRBJ2-1|TRBV14|-|TRBD2
TGTGCCAGCAGCCAAGTGAGCGGGAGTTTCAATGAGCAGTTCTTC
CASSQVSGSFNEQFF
>TRBJ2-7|TRBV4-1|-|TRBD2
TGCGCCAGCAGCCAAGTAGCTAGCGGGGGGTTGATTCTCGAGCAGTACTTC
CASSQVASGGLILEQYF
>TRBJ2-5|TRBV28|few|-
TGTGCCAGCAGTTTCGGCAAGACCCAGTACTTC
CASSFGKTQYF
>TRBJ1-1|TRBV30|-|-
TGTGCCTGGAGTCCATCATCGGACACTGAAGCTTTCTTT
CAWSPSSDTEAFF
>TRBJ1-1|TRBV15|few|TRBD1
TGTGCCACCAGCAGTAGTGTACAGGGGAGAGGGATGAACACTGAAGCTTTCTTT
CATSSSVQGRGMNTEAFF
>TRBJ2-1|TRBV20-1|-|TRBD2
TGCAGTGCTCCGAGCGGGGCTGAGCAGTTCTTC
CSAPSGAEQFF
>TRBJ2-7|TRBV5-1|-|-
TGCGCCAGCACCTCTGTCCCTCAATCCTACGAGCAGTACTTC
CASTSVPQSYEQYF
>TRBJ2-1|TRBV6-2/TRBV6-3|-|TRBD2
TGTGCCAGCAGTTACGTTACGGGGGGGGCCTACAATGAGCAGTTCTTT
CASSYVTGGAYNEQFF
>TRBJ2-3|TRBV20-1|-|-
TGCAGTGCTAGATCCCCTTCCGCGGCTACGCAGTATTTT
CSARSPSAATQYF
>TRBJ1-2|TRBV6-2/TRBV6-3|-|TRBD1
TGTGCCAGCAGTTACTGGGACAGGGTGAAGGATGGCTACACCTTC
CASSYWDRVKDGYTF
>TRBJ2-4|TRBV29-1|-|TRBD1
TGCAGCGGTAGGGGGCCAAGTCAAAACATTCAGTACTTC
CSGRGPSQNIQYF
>TRBJ2-7|TRBV7-2|-|-
TGTGCCAGCAGCTTAGGAGGCCCCCCGGGAAATGAGCAGTACTTC
CASSLGGPPGNEQYF
>TRBJ2-1|TRBV7-9|-|TRBD2
TGTGCCAGCAGCCGACGGGGGGGCGGAAACAATGAGCAGTTCTTC
CASSRRGGGNNEQFF
>TRBJ2-3|TRBV5-5|few|-
TGTGCCAGCAGCTTGGGGACAACTAGCACAGATACGCAGTATTTT
CASSLGTTSTDTQYF
>TRBJ2-5|TRBV7-2|-|-
TGTGCCAGCAGCTTAGCATCTATAACCCTACGGGAGCAGTACTTC
CASSLASITLREQYF
>TRBJ1-1|TRBV6-1|-|-
TGTGCCAGCAGACAGGCGAACACTGAGGCTTTCTTT
CASRQANTEAFF
>TRBJ2-7|TRBV20-1|-|-
TGCAGTGCTAGAGATGTAGAGGGGACCTCCTACAATGAGCAGTACTTC
CSARDVEGTSYNEQYF
>TRBJ2-6|TRBV12-3/TRBV12-4|few|TRBD1
TGTGCCAGCAGTTTAGGACAGGGGCCCCTCTCTGGGGCCAACGTCCTGACTTTC
CASSLGQGPLSGANVLTF
>TRBJ1-4|TRBV7-9|few|TRBD1
TGTGCCAGCAGCCCAGGACAGGGAATCGCTAATGAAAAACTGTTTTTT
CASSPGQGIANEKLFF
>TRBJ1-5|TRBV6-2/TRBV6-3|-|-
TGTGCCAGCAGTACCGGGGGCAATCAGCCCCAGCATTTT
CASSTGGNQPQHF
>TRBJ2-5|TRBV11-2|few|TRBD2
TGTGCCAGCGGACAAGGACTAGCGGGGGTAGAGACCCAGTACTTC
CASGQGLAGVETQYF
>TRBJ2-1|TRBV24-1|few|TRBD1
TGTGCCACCAGTGATTCCAGGGACAGGGAGGGCAATGAGCAGTTCTTC
CATSDSRDREGNEQFF
>TRBJ2-1|TRBV3-1|-|TRBD2
TGTGCCAGCAGCCTTGAGCATCTAGCGGGGACTTACAATGAGCAGTTCTTC
CASSLEHLAGTYNEQFF
>TRBJ2-7|TRBV10-3|few|TRBD1
TGTGCCATCAGTGCAAGGCAGGACAGGGGACGGGAGCAGTACTTC
CAISARQDRGREQYF
>TRBJ2-2|TRBV6-5|-|-
TGTGCCAGCAGTTACTCTGGTTCGCAGGGATACACCGGGGAGCTGTTTTTT
CASSYSGSQGYTGELFF
>TRBJ2-1|TRBV15|few|-
TGTGCCACCAGCAGAGTTTACGGGGATAGTGGTGAGCAGTTCTTC
CATSRVYGDSGEQFF
>TRBJ2-3|TRBV5-1|-|-
TGCGCCAGCAGCTTCGAAGGGGCTAGAAGCACAGATACGCAGTATTTT
CASSFEGARSTDTQYF
>TRBJ2-5|TRBV7-2|many|TRBD2
TGTGCCAGCAGCCTAGCGGGGCTGGCGGGGGAACGTGAGACCCAGTACTTC
CASSLAGLAGERETQYF
>TRBJ2-1|TRBV12-3/TRBV12-4|-|-
TGTGCCAGCGGCCCCACCGCTAGCGAGACCTACAATGAGCAGTTCTTC
CASGPTASETYNEQFF
>TRBJ2-1|TRBV5-1|-|TRBD2
TGCGCCAGCAGCCGACAATGGGGACTAGCGGGGGGGCTGGGGGTCAATGAGCAGTTCTTC
CASSRQWGLAGGLGVNEQFF
>TRBJ2-5|TRBV10-3|-|-
TGTGCCATCAGTGAGGTCCGCAGGGGAGAAGAGACCCAGTACTTC
CAISEVRRGEETQYF
>TRBJ2-5|TRBV5-1|-|TRBD2
TGCGCCAGCAGCTCCGGGGGGGGGCGTGAAGAGACCCAGTACTTC
CASSSGGGREETQYF
>TRBJ2-7|TRBV5-6|-|TRBD1
TGTGCCAGCACAATCGGGACAGGGTTGAACGAGCAGTACTTC
CASTIGTGLNEQYF
>TRBJ2-7|TRBV7-9|few|TRBD2
TGTGCCAGCAGCCCTGGCGGGGGGGCCGTATACGAGCAGTACTTC
CASSPGGGAVYEQYF
>TRBJ2-3|TRBV5-1|-|-
TGCGCCAGCAGCTTAGGACAATCCATCCCATCCCGCACAGATACGCAGTATTTT
CASSLGQSIPSRTDTQYF
>TRBJ2-7|TRBV4-2|-|-
TGTGCCAGCAGCCAAGTCGGGACGGTTACCTACGAGCAGTACTTC
CASSQVGTVTYEQYF
>TRBJ2-7|TRBV29-1|-|TRBD2
TGCAGCGGGCTGGCCTGGACTAGCGGTTCCTACGAGCAGTACTTC
CSGLAWTSGSYEQYF
>TRBJ1-2|TRBV20-1|-|-
TGCAGTGCTAGAGAAGGGGAGACTAGCGGCTATGGCTACACCTTC
CSAREGETSGYGYTF
>TRBJ2-5|TRBV5-1|-|TRBD2
TGCGCCAGCAGCAGAGATGTGGCTAGCGGGGGGGCCGCTGAGCAGTACTTC
CASSRDVASGGAAEQYF
>TRBJ2-7|TRBV7-8|-|TRBD2
TGTGCCAGCAGCTTAGCTTTGCGGGGGGGCTCCTACGAGCAGTACTTC
CASSLALRGGSYEQYF
>TRBJ2-7|TRBV18|-|-
TGTGCCAGCTCACCACTCGGGGATAACGAGCAGTACTTC
CASSPLGDNEQYF
>TRBJ2-4|TRBV13|-|TRBD1
TGTGCCAGCAGCTCGTCCCAGGGGGACGCCAAAAACATTCAGTACTTC
CASSSSQGDAKNIQYF
>TRBJ2-7|TRBV4-3|-|TRBD2
TGCGCCAGCAGCCAAGAGTTAGCCAGCGGGGGGGCCAATGAGCAGTACTTC
CASSQELASGGANEQYF
>TRBJ1-2|TRBV6-1|few|-
TGTGCCAGCAGTGAAGAAGGTGGCTACACCTTC
CASSEEGGYTF